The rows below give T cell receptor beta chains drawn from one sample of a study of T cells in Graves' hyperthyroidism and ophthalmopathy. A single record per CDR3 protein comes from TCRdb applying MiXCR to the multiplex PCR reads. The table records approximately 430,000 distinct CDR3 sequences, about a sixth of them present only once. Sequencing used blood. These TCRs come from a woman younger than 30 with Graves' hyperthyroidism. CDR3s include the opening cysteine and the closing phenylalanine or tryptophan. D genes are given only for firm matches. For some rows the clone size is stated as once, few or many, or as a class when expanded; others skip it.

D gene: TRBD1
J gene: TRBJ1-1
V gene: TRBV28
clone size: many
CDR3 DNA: TGTGCCAGCAGTTTTGCCGGTAACAGGGGCGCTGAAGCTTTCTTT
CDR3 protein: CASSFAGNRGAEAFF

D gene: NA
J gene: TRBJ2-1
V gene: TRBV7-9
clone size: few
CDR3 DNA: TGTGCCAGCAGGTCGGACTCAATTACAAAGTTCTTC
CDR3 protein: CASRSDSITKFF

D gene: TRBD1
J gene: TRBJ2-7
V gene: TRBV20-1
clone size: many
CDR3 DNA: TGCAGTGCTAGATCTCTGCGACAGGGGGTCTACGAGCAGTACTTC
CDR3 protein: CSARSLRQGVYEQYF

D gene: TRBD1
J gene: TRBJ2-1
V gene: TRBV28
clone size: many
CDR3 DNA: TGTGCCAGCAGCCCTGGGGGACAGGGGGCGCTTAATGAGCAGTTCTTC
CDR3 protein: CASSPGGQGALNEQFF

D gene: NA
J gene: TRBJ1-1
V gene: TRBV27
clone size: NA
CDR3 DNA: TGTGCCAGCAGTTTATCGTGGTCAGGTCCCACTGAAGCTTTCTTT
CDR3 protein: CASSLSWSGPTEAFF

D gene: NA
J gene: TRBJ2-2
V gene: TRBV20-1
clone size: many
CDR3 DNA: TGCAGTGCTAGAAAAGACAGAGGCAGGGTCGGGGAGCTGTTTTTT
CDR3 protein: CSARKDRGRVGELFF

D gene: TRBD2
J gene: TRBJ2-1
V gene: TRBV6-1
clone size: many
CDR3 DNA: TGTGCCAGCAGTAAACTAGCGGGGAGCTCCTACAATGAGCAGTTCTTC
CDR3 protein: CASSKLAGSSYNEQFF

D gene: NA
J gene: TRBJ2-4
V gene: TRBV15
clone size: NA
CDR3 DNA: TGTGCCACCAGCCGAATTATTAGTGAGGCCAAAAACATTCAGTACTTC
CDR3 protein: CATSRIISEAKNIQYF

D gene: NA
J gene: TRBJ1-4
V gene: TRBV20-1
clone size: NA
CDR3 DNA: TGCAGTGCCTCCGGGACGCAGCGGAATGAAAAACTGTTTTTT
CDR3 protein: CSASGTQRNEKLFF

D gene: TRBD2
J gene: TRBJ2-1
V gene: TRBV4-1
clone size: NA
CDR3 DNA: TGCGCCAGCAGCCAAGATACGAGCGGGAGACACAGTGAGCAGTTCTTC
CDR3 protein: CASSQDTSGRHSEQFF

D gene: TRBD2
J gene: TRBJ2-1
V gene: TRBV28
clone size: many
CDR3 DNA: TGTGCCAGCAGTGTTCTAGCGGATTACAATGAGCAGTTCTTC
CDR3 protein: CASSVLADYNEQFF

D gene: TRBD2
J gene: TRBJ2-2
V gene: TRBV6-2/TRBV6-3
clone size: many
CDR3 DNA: TGTGCCAGCCGAAGCGGGGGCAAGAACACCGGGGAGCTGTTTTTT
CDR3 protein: CASRSGGKNTGELFF

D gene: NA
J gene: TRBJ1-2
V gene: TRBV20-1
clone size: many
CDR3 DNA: TGCAGTGCTAGAGATGGCCCCAAGGCGGGCGGCTACACCTTC
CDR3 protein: CSARDGPKAGGYTF

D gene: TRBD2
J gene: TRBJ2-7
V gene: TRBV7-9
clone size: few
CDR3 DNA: TGTGCCAGCAGCACAACTAGCGGGAGTGGATACGAGCAGTACTTC
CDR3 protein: CASSTTSGSGYEQYF

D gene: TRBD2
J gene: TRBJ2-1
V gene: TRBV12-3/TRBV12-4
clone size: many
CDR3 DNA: TGTGCCAGCAGTTTAGATAGACTAGCGGGGGCTCCTTTGGATGAGCAGTTCTTC
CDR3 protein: CASSLDRLAGAPLDEQFF

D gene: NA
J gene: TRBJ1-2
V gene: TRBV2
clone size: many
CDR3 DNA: TGTGCCAGCAGTGAAGCTGTCGCAGGGGCAGGTGGCTACACCTTC
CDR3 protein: CASSEAVAGAGGYTF

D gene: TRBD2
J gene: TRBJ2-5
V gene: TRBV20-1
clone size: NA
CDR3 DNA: TGCAGTGCTAGAGCCCCCCCGGCGGGAGGAAGAGAGACCCAGTACTTC
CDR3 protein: CSARAPPAGGRETQYF

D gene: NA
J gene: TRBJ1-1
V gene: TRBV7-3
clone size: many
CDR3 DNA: TGTGCCAGCAGCTTAACAGCCAACCCTGGAACTGAAGCTTTCTTT
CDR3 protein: CASSLTANPGTEAFF

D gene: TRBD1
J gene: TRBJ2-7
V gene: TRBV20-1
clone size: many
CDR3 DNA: TGCAGTGCTGAACGACAGGGGGATCTCCACGAGCAGTACTTC
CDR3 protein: CSAERQGDLHEQYF

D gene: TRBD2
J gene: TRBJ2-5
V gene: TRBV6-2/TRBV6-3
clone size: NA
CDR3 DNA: TGTGCCAGCAGTCACATTAAACTAGCGGGTGAAGAGACCCAGTACTTC
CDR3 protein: CASSHIKLAGEETQYF

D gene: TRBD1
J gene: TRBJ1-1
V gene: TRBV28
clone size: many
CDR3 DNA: TGTGCCAGCAGTTCCGCAGGGGGTGGGAACACTGAAGCTTTCTTT
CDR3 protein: CASSSAGGGNTEAFF

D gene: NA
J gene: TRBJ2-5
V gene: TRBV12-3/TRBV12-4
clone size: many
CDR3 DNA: TGTGCCAGCAGTTTAGTGGGAGCGGCTGAGACCCAGTACTTC
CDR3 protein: CASSLVGAAETQYF

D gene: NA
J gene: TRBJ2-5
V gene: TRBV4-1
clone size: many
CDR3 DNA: TGCGCCAGCAGCCAGACTAGTTGGGGAGAGACCCAGTACTTC
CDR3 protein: CASSQTSWGETQYF

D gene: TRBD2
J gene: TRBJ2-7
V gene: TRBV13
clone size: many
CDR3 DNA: TGTGCCAGCAGCCAATCGCTCGTCGGGAGGGCCTCCTACGAGCAGTACTTC
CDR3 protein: CASSQSLVGRASYEQYF

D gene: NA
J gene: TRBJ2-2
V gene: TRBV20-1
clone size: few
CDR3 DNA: TGCAGTGCCCGAACGCTTGAAAAAATGAACACCGGGGAGCTGTTTTTT
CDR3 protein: CSARTLEKMNTGELFF

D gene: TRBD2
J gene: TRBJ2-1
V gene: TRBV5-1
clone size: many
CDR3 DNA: TGCGCCAGCAGCTTGGATTTACTAGCGGGGAATTACAATGAGCAGTTCTTC
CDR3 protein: CASSLDLLAGNYNEQFF

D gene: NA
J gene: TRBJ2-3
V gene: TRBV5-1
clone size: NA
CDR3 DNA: TGCGCCAGCAGCCCCTTAACAACTAGCACAGATACGCAGTATTTT
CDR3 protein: CASSPLTTSTDTQYF

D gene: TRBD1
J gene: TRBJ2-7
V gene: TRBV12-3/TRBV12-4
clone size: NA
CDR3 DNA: TGTGCCAGCAGAACCGGGACAGGGGGAGGCGAGCAGTACTTC
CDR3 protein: CASRTGTGGGEQYF

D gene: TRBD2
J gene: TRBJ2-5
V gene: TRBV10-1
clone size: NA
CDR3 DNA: TGCGCCAGCAGTTGGACTAGCGGAAGCCAAGAGACCCAGTACTTC
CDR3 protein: CASSWTSGSQETQYF

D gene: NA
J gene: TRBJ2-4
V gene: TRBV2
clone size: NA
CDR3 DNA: TGTGCCAGCAGTGAACAGGGATTGGGCAAAAACATTCAGTACTTC
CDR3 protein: CASSEQGLGKNIQYF

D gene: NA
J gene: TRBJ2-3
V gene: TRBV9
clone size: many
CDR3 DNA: TGTGCCAGCAGCGCGGAGGGACGCCCTACAGATACGCAGTATTTT
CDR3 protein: CASSAEGRPTDTQYF

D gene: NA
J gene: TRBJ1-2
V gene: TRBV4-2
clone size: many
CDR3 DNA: TGTGCCAGCAGCCAAGTTAGGGAGGGAAGCTACACCTTC
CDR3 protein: CASSQVREGSYTF

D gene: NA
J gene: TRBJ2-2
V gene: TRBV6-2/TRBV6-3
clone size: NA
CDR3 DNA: TGTGCCAGCAGTTACGAGACTAGCACCGGGGAGCTGTTTTTT
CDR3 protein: CASSYETSTGELFF

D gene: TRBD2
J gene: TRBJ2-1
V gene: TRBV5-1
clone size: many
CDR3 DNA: TGCGCCAGCAGCTTTGAACGACTAGCGGGAGGTAATGAGCAGTTCTTC
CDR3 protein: CASSFERLAGGNEQFF

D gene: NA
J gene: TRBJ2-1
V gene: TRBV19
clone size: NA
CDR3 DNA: TGTGCCAGTAGTGCGCCTCTAAATGAGCAGTTCTTC
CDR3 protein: CASSAPLNEQFF

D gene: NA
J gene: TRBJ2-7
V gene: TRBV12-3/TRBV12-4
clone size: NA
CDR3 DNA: TGTGCCAGCAGTTTTGGAGACATCGGGGCCTCCTACGAGCAGTACTTC
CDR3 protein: CASSFGDIGASYEQYF

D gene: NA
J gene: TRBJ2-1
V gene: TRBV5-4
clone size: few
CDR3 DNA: TGTGCCAGCAGCTTATCCGACCAGTGGGGGTTCAATGAGCAGTTCTTC
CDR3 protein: CASSLSDQWGFNEQFF

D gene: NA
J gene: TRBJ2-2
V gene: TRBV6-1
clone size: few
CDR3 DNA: TGTGCCAGCAGTTTATTTGGGTACACCGGGGAGCTGTTTTTT
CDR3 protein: CASSLFGYTGELFF

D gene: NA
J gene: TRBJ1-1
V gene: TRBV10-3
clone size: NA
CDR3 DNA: TGTGCCATCAGTGAATCACAGGTGAGAGGGGCTGGAGCTTTCTTT
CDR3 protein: CAISESQVRGAGAFF

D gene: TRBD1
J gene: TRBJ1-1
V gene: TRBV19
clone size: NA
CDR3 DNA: TGTGCCAGTAGAAGGACAGGGGGAGGCACTGAAGCTTTCTTT
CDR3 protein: CASRRTGGGTEAFF

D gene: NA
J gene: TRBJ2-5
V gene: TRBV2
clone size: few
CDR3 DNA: TGTGCCAGCAGTGAAGCGCTATGGCACCTGGGGAACTTC
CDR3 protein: CASSEALWHLGNF

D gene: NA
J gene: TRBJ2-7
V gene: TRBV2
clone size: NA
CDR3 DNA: TGTGCCAGCAGTTACCTGTTTGGACTCTACGAGCAGTACTTC
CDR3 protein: CASSYLFGLYEQYF

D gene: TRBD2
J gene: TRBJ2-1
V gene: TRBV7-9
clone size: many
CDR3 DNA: TGTGCCAGCAGCTTACTACTAGCGAGCTCCTACAATGAGCAGTTCTTC
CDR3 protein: CASSLLLASSYNEQFF

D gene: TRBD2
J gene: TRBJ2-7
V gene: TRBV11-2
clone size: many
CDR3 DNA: TGTGCCAGCAGCTTAAGGGTGACAGGGGGCAAGACTAGCGGGAGCGCTGCCTACGAGCAGTACTTC
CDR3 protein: CASSLRVTGGKTSGSAAYEQYF

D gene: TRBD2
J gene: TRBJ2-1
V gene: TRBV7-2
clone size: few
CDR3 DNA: TGTGCCAGCAGCTTGGCGGGGGGGCCCCAGGCGGAGCAGTTCTTC
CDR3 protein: CASSLAGGPQAEQFF

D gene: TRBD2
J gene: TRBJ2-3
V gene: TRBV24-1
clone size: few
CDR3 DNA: TGTGCCACCAGTGAAACTGCGGGGGGGAGGAATACGCAGTATTTT
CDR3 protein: CATSETAGGRNTQYF

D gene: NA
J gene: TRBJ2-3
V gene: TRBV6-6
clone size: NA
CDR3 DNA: TGTGCCAGCAGTTACTCCGGGCAGGTGGCGGATACGCAGTATTTT
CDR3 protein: CASSYSGQVADTQYF

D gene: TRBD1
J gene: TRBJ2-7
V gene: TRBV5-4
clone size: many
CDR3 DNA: TGTGCCAGCAGCCAGGACAGGGGGCCGAGCGAGCAGTACTTC
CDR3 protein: CASSQDRGPSEQYF

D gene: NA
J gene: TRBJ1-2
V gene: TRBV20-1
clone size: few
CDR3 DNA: TGCAGTGCCGCCTTAAGTTATGGCTACACCTTC
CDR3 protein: CSAALSYGYTF

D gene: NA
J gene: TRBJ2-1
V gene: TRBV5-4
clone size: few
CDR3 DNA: TGTGCCAGCAGCTTCAAAGGGGACTCCTACAATGAGCAGTTCTTC
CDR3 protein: CASSFKGDSYNEQFF

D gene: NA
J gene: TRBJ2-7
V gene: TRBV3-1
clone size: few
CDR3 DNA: TGTGCCAGCAGCCAAGGTCCGGGGATTAACTACGAGCAGTACTTC
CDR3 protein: CASSQGPGINYEQYF

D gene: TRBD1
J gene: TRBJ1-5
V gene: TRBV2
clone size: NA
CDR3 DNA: TGTGCCAGCAGTTTGAGGGGACAGAGGAACAATCAGCCCCAGCATTTT
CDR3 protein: CASSLRGQRNNQPQHF

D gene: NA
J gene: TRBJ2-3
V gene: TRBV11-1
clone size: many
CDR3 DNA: TGTGCCAGCAGACAGGGTGGCGGCCGCACAGATACGCAGTATTTT
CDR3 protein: CASRQGGGRTDTQYF

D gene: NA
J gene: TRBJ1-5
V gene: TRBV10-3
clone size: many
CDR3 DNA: TGTGCCATCAGTCAATCAGATAGCAATCAGCCCCAGCATTTT
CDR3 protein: CAISQSDSNQPQHF

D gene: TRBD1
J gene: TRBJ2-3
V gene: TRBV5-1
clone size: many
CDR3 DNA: TGCGCCAGCAGCTCCCGGACAGGGGAAACAGATACGCAGTATTTT
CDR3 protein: CASSSRTGETDTQYF

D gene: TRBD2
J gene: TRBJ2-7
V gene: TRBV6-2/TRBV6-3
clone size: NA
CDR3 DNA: TGTGCCAGCAGTCCCCTGCCGGGAGGGAGCTCCTACGAGCAGTACTTC
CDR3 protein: CASSPLPGGSSYEQYF

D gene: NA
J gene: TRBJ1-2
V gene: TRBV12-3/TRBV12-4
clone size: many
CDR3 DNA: TGTGCCAGCAGCCCAGGACCGGTCTGGGAAAACTATGGCTACACCTTC
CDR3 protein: CASSPGPVWENYGYTF